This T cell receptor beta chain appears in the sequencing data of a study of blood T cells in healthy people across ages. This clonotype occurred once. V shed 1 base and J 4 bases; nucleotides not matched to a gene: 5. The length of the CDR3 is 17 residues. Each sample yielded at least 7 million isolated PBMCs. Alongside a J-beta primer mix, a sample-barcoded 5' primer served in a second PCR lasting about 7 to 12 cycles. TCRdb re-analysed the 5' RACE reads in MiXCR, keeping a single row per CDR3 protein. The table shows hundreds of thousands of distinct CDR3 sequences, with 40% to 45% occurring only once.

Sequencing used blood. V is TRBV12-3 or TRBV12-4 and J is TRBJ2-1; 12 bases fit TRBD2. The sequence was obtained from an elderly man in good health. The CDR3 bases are TGTGCCAGCAGTTTAGAACTAGCGGGGGGCAGGTACAATGAGCAGTTCTTC. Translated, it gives CASSLELAGGRYNEQFF.